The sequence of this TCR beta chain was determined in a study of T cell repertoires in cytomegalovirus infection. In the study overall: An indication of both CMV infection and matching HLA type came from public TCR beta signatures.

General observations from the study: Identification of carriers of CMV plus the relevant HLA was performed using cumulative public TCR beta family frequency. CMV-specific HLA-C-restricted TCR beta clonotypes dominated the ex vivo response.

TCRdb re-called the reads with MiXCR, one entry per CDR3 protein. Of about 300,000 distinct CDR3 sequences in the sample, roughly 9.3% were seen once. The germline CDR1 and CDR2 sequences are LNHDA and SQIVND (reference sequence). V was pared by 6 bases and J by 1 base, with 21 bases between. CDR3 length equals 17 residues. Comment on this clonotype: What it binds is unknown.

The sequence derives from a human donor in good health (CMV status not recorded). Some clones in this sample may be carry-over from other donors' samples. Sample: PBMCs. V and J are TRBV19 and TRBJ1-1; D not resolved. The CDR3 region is CASSPVYSLWENTEAFF. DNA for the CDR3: TGTGCCAGTAGCCCAGTCTACTCCCTTTGGGAGAACACTGAAGCTTTCTTT.